This T cell receptor beta chain appears in the sequencing data of a study of T cells after somatic rescue of genetic block. Generated by immunoSEQ multiplex PCR, the TCRdb table keeps only in-frame clones and is missing some. The table records 8,000 to 9,000 clones, around 80% of them present only once. V trimming: 3 bases; J trimming: 4 bases; junction bases outside the gene matches: 7. The CDR3 consists of 16 residues. CDR1 is KGHSH, CDR2 LQKENI, per germline. This receptor was identified in a boy aged 10-17 years. The chain uses TRBV18 and TRBJ2-1; 9 bases fit TRBD2. Sequenced: peripheral blood mononuclear cells (PBMCs). CDR3 amino acids: CASSPVAGASYNEQFF. DNA for the CDR3: TGTGCCAGCTCACCGGTAGCGGGAGCGTCGTACAATGAGCAGTTCTTC.